The clone carrying this TCR beta chain was recorded a few times. The sample belongs to a study of blood T cell repertoires in COVID-19. Here immunoSEQ multiplex PCR was the method, and the copy in TCRdb shows in-frame clones only, minus some. Among about 190,000 clones, about nine tenths were seen once, and the ten largest hold under 2.5%. Sequencing was carried out using peripheral blood. This TCR came from a man aged 70-80 years with active or convalescent COVID-19.

CDR3 nucleotide sequence: TGTGCCACCAGTGCGAGTGGTGAGCAGTTCTTC. This translates into CATSASGEQFF. The chain carries TRBV24-1 and TRBJ2-1; D is undetermined. The germline gives CDR1 KGHDR, CDR2 SFDVKD. V was clipped by 5 bases and J by 9 bases, with 7 bases between them. The CDR3 has 11 residues.